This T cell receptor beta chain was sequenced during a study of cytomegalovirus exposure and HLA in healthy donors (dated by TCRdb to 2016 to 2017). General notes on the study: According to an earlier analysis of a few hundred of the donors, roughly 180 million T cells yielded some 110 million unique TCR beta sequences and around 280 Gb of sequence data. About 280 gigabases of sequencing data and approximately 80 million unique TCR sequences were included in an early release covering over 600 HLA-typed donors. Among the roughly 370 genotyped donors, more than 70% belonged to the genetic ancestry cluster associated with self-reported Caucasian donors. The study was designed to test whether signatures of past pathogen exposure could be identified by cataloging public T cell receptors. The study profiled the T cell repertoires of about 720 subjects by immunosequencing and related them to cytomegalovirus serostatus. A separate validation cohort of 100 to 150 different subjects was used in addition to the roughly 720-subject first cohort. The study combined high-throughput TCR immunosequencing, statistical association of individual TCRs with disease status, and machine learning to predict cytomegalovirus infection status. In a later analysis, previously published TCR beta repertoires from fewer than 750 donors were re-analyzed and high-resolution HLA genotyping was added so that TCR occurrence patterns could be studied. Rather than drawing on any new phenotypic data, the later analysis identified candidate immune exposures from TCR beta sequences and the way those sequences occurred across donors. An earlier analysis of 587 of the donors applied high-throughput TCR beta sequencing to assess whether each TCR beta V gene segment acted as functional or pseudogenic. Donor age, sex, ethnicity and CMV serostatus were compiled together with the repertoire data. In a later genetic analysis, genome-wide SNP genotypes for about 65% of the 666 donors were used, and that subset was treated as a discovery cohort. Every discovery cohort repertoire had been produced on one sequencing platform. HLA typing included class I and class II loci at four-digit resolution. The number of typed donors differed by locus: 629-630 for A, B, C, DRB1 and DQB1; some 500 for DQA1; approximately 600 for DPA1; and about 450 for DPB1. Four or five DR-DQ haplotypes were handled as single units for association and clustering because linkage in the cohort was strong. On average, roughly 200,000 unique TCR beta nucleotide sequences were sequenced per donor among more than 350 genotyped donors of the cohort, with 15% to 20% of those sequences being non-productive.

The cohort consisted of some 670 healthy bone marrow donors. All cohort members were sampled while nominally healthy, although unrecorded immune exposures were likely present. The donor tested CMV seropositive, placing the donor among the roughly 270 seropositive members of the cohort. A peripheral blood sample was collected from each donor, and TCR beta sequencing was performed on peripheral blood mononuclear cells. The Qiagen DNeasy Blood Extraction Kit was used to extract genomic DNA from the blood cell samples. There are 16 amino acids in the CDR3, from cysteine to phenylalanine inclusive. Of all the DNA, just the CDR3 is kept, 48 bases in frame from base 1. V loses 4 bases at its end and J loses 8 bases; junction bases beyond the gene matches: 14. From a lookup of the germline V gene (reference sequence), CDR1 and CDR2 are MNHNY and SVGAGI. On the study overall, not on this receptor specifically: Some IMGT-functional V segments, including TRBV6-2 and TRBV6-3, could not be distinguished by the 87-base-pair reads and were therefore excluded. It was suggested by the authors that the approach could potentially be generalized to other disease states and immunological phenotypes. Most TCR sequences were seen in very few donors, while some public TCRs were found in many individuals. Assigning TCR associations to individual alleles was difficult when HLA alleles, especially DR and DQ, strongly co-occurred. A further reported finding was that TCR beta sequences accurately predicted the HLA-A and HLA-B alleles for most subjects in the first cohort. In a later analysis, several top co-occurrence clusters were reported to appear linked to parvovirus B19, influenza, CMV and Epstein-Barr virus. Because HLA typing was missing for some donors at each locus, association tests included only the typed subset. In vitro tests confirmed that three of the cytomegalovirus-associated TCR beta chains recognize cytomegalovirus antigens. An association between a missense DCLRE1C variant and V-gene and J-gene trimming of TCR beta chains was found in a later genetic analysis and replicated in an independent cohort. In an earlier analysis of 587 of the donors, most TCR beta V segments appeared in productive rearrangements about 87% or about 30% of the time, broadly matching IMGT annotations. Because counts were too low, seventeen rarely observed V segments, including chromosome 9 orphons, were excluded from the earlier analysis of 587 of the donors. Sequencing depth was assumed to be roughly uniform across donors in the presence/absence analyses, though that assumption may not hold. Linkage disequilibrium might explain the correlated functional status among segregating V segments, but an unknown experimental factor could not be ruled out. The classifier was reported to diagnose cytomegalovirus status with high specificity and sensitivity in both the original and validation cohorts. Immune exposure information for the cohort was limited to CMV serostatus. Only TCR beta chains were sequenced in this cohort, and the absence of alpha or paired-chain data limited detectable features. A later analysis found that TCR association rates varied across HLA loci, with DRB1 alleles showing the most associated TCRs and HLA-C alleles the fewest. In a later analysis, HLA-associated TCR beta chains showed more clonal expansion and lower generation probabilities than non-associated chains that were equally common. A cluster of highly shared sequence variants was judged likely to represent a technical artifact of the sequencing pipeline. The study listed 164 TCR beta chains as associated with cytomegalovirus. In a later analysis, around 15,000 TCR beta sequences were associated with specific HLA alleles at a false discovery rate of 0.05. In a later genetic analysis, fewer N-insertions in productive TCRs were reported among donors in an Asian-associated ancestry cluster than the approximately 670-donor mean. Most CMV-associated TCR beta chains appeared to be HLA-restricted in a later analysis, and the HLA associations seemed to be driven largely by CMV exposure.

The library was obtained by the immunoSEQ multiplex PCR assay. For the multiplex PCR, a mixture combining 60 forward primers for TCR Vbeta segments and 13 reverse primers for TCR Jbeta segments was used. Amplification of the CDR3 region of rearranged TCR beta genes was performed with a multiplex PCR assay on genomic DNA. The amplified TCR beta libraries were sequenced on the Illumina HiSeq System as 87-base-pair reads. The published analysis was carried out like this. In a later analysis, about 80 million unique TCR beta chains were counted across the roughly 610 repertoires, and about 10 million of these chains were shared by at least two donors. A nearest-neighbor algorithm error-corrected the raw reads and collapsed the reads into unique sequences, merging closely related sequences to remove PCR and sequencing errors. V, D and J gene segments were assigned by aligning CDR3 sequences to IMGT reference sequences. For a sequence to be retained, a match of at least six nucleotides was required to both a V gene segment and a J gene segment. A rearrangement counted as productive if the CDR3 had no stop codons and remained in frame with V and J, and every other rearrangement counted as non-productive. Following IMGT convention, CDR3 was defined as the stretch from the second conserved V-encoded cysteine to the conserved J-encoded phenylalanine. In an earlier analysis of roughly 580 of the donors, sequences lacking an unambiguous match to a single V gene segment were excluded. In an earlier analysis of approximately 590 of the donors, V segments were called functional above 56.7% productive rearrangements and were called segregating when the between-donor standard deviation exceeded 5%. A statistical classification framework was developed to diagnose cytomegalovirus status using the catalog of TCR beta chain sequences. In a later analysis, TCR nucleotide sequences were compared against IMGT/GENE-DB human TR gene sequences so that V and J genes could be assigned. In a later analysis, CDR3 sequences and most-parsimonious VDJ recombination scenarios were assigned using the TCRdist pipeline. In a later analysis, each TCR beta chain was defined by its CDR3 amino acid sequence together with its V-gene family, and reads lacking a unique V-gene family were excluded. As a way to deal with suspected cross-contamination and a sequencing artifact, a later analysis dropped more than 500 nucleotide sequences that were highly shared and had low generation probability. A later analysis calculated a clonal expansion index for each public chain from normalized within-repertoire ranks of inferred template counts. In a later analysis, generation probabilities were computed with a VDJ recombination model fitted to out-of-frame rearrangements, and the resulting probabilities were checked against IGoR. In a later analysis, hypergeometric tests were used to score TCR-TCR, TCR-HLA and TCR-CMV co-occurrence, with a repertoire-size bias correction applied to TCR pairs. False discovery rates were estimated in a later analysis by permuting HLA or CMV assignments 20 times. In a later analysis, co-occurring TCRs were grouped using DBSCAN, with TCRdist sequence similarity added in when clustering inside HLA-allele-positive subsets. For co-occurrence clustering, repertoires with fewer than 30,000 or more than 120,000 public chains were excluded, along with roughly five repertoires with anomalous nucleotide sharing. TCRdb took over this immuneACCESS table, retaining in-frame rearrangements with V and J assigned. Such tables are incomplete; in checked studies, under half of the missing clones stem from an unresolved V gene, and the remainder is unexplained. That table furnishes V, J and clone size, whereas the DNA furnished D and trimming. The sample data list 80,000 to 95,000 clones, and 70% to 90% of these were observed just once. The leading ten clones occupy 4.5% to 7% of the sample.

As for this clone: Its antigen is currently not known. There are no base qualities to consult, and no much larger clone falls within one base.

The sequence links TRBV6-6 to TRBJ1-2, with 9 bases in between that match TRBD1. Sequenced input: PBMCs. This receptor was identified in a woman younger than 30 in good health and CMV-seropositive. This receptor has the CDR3 CASSSSGTGSLWGYTF. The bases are TGTGCCAGCAGTTCCTCCGGGACAGGGAGTCTTTGGGGCTACACCTTC.